This is a list of T cell receptor beta chains from one sample in a study of T cell repertoires in cytomegalovirus infection. TCRdb redid the calling of the reads with MiXCR, one entry per CDR3 protein. The sample yields around 100,000 distinct CDR3 sequences, roughly two fifths seen once. Their antigens remain unidentified. This specimen consisted of CD8+ T cells from cultured PBMCs, obtained from culture after CMV antigen stimulation. The receptors originated from a human donor in good health (CMV status not recorded). Some clones in this sample may be carry-over from other donors' samples. Both conserved end residues are part of each CDR3. A D gene is named only where the DNA matches it firmly. Expanded clones get a size class; other rows say once, few or many, or leave the size out.

clone size | D gene | J gene | V gene | CDR3 DNA | CDR3 protein
- | - | TRBJ2-5 | TRBV2 | TGTGCCAGCAGAACCGGGTACCAAGAGACCCAGTACTTC | CASRTGYQETQYF
once | TRBD1 | TRBJ2-6 | TRBV19 | TGTGCCAGTAGTATAGTGTCAGGGGGCTGGTTTACTGGAGCCAACGTCCTGACTTTC | CASSIVSGGWFTGANVLTF
few | - | TRBJ2-3 | TRBV6-6 | TGTGCCAGCAGTTACCCCGCAGATACGCAGTATTTT | CASSYPADTQYF
- | TRBD1 | TRBJ1-1 | TRBV9 | TGTGCCAGCAGCGTCGACAGGGGACGGGACACTGAAGCTTTCTTT | CASSVDRGRDTEAFF
few | - | TRBJ1-4 | TRBV28 | TGTGCCAGCAGTCCCCTTTGGGAGGGTACAACTAATGAAAAACTGTTTTTT | CASSPLWEGTTNEKLFF
- | - | TRBJ1-1 | TRBV7-6 | TGTGCCAGCAGTGGGGGCGGAGTCACTGAAGCTTTCTTT | CASSGGGVTEAFF
- | TRBD2 | TRBJ2-5 | TRBV5-6 | TGTGCCAGCAGCTTAAGGGACTACAAAGAGACCCAGTACTTC | CASSLRDYKETQYF
- | - | TRBJ1-5 | TRBV12-3/TRBV12-4 | TGTGCCAGCAGTTCTCGACAGGGCAATCAGCCCCAGCATTTT | CASSSRQGNQPQHF
- | TRBD1 | TRBJ2-1 | TRBV7-8 | TGTGCCAGCAGCTTAACAGGGGTTGAGGTGAATGAGCAGTTCTTC | CASSLTGVEVNEQFF
- | TRBD1 | TRBJ1-1 | TRBV5-4 | TGTGCCAGCAGCCAACAGGGGGCGCACACTGAAGCTTTCTTT | CASSQQGAHTEAFF
- | TRBD2 | TRBJ2-3 | TRBV20-1 | TGCAGGGCCAGGGCGGGGGGGAGGGCAGATACGCAGTATTTT | CRARAGGRADTQYF
many | TRBD1 | TRBJ2-7 | TRBV28 | TGTGCCAGCAGTTTCCTCGGGCAGGGGGCCCTACGCGAGCAGTACTTC | CASSFLGQGALREQYF
- | TRBD2 | TRBJ2-1 | TRBV19 | TGTGCCAGTAGTAGCGGGGGGCGCAATGAGCAGTTCTTC | CASSSGGRNEQFF
- | - | TRBJ2-7 | TRBV10-2 | TGCGCCAGCAGGGGAAGGAACTCCTACGAGCAGTACTTC | CASRGRNSYEQYF
once | TRBD2 | TRBJ2-1 | TRBV27 | TGTGCCAGCAGTTCACGCAGGGGAGTAAAAGCGGGGGGCCTTCAGTTCTTC | CASSSRRGVKAGGLQFF
few | - | TRBJ1-6 | TRBV12-3/TRBV12-4 | TGTGCCAGCAGCCCGAGGGCCCAGGGTTCACCCCTCCACTTT | CASSPRAQGSPLHF
few | - | TRBJ2-1 | TRBV19 | TGTGCCAGTAGTGTACTAGATAACTCCTACAATGAGCAGTTCTTC | CASSVLDNSYNEQFF